Listed below are T cell receptor beta chains from one sample, sequenced in a study of T cell repertoires in cytomegalovirus infection. For these TCRs, the target antigens are not known. MiXCR was run by TCRdb on the reads, yielding one entry per CDR3 protein. The sample yields tens of thousands of distinct CDR3 sequences, 45% to 50% seen once. This specimen consisted of CD8+ T cells from cultured PBMCs, obtained from culture after CMV antigen stimulation. Every receptor here comes from a human donor in good health (CMV status not recorded). Some clones in this sample may be carry-over from other donors' samples. CDR3s include the opening cysteine and the closing phenylalanine or tryptophan. The D gene is left open where the match is weak. A clone size is listed for some rows: how often the clone was seen (once, few, many), or a class if it is expanded.

cdr3_length j_call d_call v_call clone_size cdr3_aa cdr3_nt
12 TRBJ1-1 TRBD1 TRBV7-9 few CASSHRDRGPFF TGTGCCAGCAGTCACCGGGACAGGGGGCCTTTCTTT
14 TRBJ2-1 TRBD2 TRBV7-6 . CASSYGAGLNEQFF TGTGCCAGCAGCTATGGAGCGGGGCTCAATGAGCAGTTCTTC
13 TRBJ2-7 . TRBV19 . CASGPAHHYEQYF TGTGCCAGTGGACCGGCTCATCATTACGAGCAGTACTTC
13 TRBJ2-7 . TRBV12-3/TRBV12-4 many CASSPRVSYEQYF TGTGCCAGCAGCCCTAGGGTTTCCTACGAGCAGTACTTC
16 TRBJ1-3 . TRBV7-2 few CASSRKLPLSGNTIYF TGTGCCAGCAGCCGAAAATTGCCCCTCTCTGGAAACACCATATATTTT
17 TRBJ2-1 TRBD2 TRBV4-2 . CASSFRTSGGAYNEQFF TGTGCCAGCAGCTTTCGGACTAGCGGGGGGGCCTACAATGAGCAGTTCTTC
15 TRBJ2-5 TRBD2 TRBV2 . CASSVSAGHQETQYF TGTGCCAGCAGTGTGTCAGCGGGACACCAAGAGACCCAGTACTTC
15 TRBJ1-1 . TRBV6-1 . CASSDSSTANTEAFF TGTGCCAGCAGTGACTCTTCCACAGCGAACACTGAAGCTTTCTTT
15 TRBJ2-7 . TRBV27 . CASKINPLGSYEQYF TGTGCCAGCAAGATCAATCCCTTGGGGTCCTACGAGCAGTACTTC
14 TRBJ2-2 . TRBV7-6 . CASSPGPFTGELFF TGTGCCAGCAGCCCTGGACCCTTCACCGGGGAGCTGTTTTTT
16 TRBJ2-3 . TRBV7-9 . CASSAGLYPSTDTQYF TGTGCCAGCAGCGCCGGACTCTACCCGAGCACAGATACGCAGTATTTT
15 TRBJ2-2 . TRBV6-1 few CAGLTGWGNTGELFF TGTGCCGGACTAACAGGGTGGGGGAACACCGGGGAGCTGTTTTTT
17 TRBJ1-3 TRBD1 TRBV27 few CASSLSRQGLPGNTIYF TGTGCCAGCAGTTTATCACGACAGGGCTTACCCGGAAACACCATATATTTT
16 TRBJ1-1 . TRBV7-3 . CASSLTLTDKNTEAFF TGTGCCAGCAGCTTAACGTTAACAGATAAGAACACTGAAGCTTTCTTT
15 TRBJ1-6 . TRBV4-2 . CASSQDWGTNSPLHF TGTGCCAGCAGCCAAGATTGGGGAACAAATTCACCCCTCCACTTT
18 TRBJ1-1 . TRBV15 once CATSRPGRGLGYNTEAFF TGTGCCACCAGCAGACCTGGAAGAGGGTTGGGGTATAACACTGAAGCTTTCTTT
13 TRBJ2-5 TRBD2 TRBV7-6 few CASSPPGGETQYF TGTGCCAGCAGCCCTCCGGGAGGGGAGACCCAGTACTTC
12 TRBJ2-1 TRBD2 TRBV7-8 few CASRGRRYEQFF TGTGCCAGCCGCGGGAGAAGGTATGAGCAGTTCTTC
13 TRBJ2-1 . TRBV28 . CASSSYSYNEQFF TGTGCCAGCAGTTCTTACTCCTACAATGAGCAGTTCTTC
13 TRBJ2-7 . TRBV7-2 . CASSLAYRGEQYF TGTGCCAGCAGCTTAGCGTACCGCGGCGAGCAGTACTTC
12 TRBJ2-1 . TRBV6-1 . CASKREYNEQFF TGTGCCAGCAAGAGGGAGTACAATGAGCAGTTCTTC
15 TRBJ2-5 TRBD2 TRBV9 . CASSGYSGEKETQYF TGTGCCAGCAGCGGTTACAGCGGGGAAAAAGAGACCCAGTACTTC
16 TRBJ2-5 . TRBV5-6 . CASSLFTGELGETQYF TGTGCCAGCAGTCTATTCACCGGGGAGCTAGGAGAGACCCAGTACTTC
16 TRBJ1-4 . TRBV14 . CASSQLMGTGLEKLFF TGTGCCAGCAGCCAGTTGATGGGTACGGGACTTGAAAAACTGTTTTTT